Reported below is one TCR beta chain. Its target is not known. This entry is derived from a study of B cell selection in AIRE deficiency. Study-wide results and limits: Only approximately 10% of 3,500 to 4,500 shared Treg sequences were patient-specific; 31.6% healthy-specific. Shared Treg sequences had shorter CDR3s, biased toward rearrangements with few non-templated insertions.

Using immunoSEQ multiplex PCR, the repertoire was profiled, and TCRdb retains in-frame clones only, with some absent. The sample includes fewer than 3,000 clones, over 70% of them seen just once. Regulatory T cells were sorted as CD4+CD25hiCD127low/negative. The clonotype was recovered from a human donor with AIRE deficiency. The sequenced material came from Tregs sorted from PBMCs.

The CDR3, as DNA: TGCGCCAGCAGCTTGGGGGGGCAAGGATACAATGAGCAGTTCTTC. It codes for CASSLGGQGYNEQFF. The V call is TRBV5-1, the J call TRBJ2-1; tentatively, D is TRBD1 (6 bases). V was cut by 0 bases and J by 4 bases, with 11 bases left in between. Germline CDR1 is SGHRS and CDR2 is YFSETQ. This CDR3 comprises 15 residues.